These T cell receptor beta chains were read from a single sample in a study of blood T cell repertoires in COVID-19. The protocol was immunoSEQ multiplex PCR, while the TCRdb copy is restricted to in-frame clones and leaves out a portion. The sample holds approximately 170,000 clones, about nine tenths seen once. The sample was peripheral blood. The receptors come from a man between 18 and 29 years old who had recovered from COVID-19. Both conserved end residues are part of each CDR3. Each record gives: V gene, J gene, D gene, CDR3 protein, CDR3 DNA. A D gene is named only where the DNA matches it firmly.

V: TRBV19; J: TRBJ1-3; D: NA; CDR3: CASSIGVSGSGNTIYF; DNA: TGTGCCAGTAGTATAGGAGTATCGGGGTCTGGAAACACCATATATTTT
V: TRBV6-5; J: TRBJ1-6; D: NA; CDR3: CASGFGGQNNSPLHF; DNA: TGTGCCAGCGGATTCGGCGGGCAGAATAATTCACCCCTCCACTTT
V: TRBV7-2; J: TRBJ1-1; D: TRBD1; CDR3: CASSLQGDITEAFF; DNA: TGTGCCAGCAGCTTACAGGGGGACATCACTGAAGCTTTCTTT
V: TRBV29-1; J: TRBJ2-4; D: NA; CDR3: CSVEDWRGGKNIQYF; DNA: TGCAGCGTTGAAGATTGGAGGGGGGGGAAAAACATTCAGTACTTC
V: TRBV15; J: TRBJ2-1; D: NA; CDR3: CATSRTAGEQFF; DNA: TGTGCCACCAGCAGGACAGCTGGTGAGCAGTTCTTC
V: TRBV27; J: TRBJ2-7; D: NA; CDR3: CASSLSRGSYEQYF; DNA: TGTGCCAGCAGTTTATCGAGAGGTTCCTACGAGCAGTACTTC
V: TRBV30; J: TRBJ1-3; D: NA; CDR3: CAWTTGSYGNTIYF; DNA: TGTGCCTGGACCACAGGGAGTTATGGAAACACCATATATTTT
V: TRBV6-5; J: TRBJ1-5; D: NA; CDR3: CASTRSSNQPQHF; DNA: TGTGCCAGCACTAGATCTAGCAATCAGCCCCAGCATTTT
V: TRBV28; J: TRBJ2-7; D: TRBD1; CDR3: CASSSSDRGPREQYF; DNA: TGTGCCAGCAGTTCAAGTGACAGGGGGCCTCGAGAGCAGTACTTC
V: TRBV3-1/TRBV3-2; J: TRBJ2-1; D: TRBD2; CDR3: CASSQPRLAGVNNEQFF; DNA: TGTGCCAGCAGCCAACCAAGACTAGCGGGAGTAAACAATGAGCAGTTCTTC
V: TRBV6-5; J: TRBJ1-1; D: TRBD1; CDR3: CASRADRERTEAFF; DNA: TGTGCCAGCAGGGCGGACAGGGAGAGGACTGAAGCTTTCTTT
V: TRBV19; J: TRBJ1-6; D: NA; CDR3: CASRIQNSPLHF; DNA: TGTGCCAGTAGGATTCAGAATTCACCCCTCCACTTT
V: TRBV6-5; J: TRBJ1-2; D: TRBD1; CDR3: CASSYSTGQGAGYTF; DNA: TGTGCCAGCAGTTACTCGACGGGACAGGGGGCTGGCTACACCTTC
V: TRBV7-8; J: TRBJ2-5; D: TRBD1; CDR3: CASRPGQGKRQETQYF; DNA: TGTGCCAGCAGACCTGGACAGGGGAAGAGGCAAGAGACCCAGTACTTC
V: TRBV19; J: TRBJ1-5; D: NA; CDR3: CASSNPRGRDQPQHF; DNA: TGTGCCAGTAGCAATCCCAGGGGACGGGATCAGCCCCAGCATTTT
V: TRBV19; J: TRBJ2-2; D: TRBD2; CDR3: CASMASGRGYTGELFF; DNA: TGTGCCAGTATGGCTAGCGGGAGGGGGTACACCGGGGAGCTGTTTTTT
V: TRBV6-5; J: TRBJ1-5; D: NA; CDR3: CASSYGFGGDPQHF; DNA: TGTGCCAGCAGTTACGGGTTTGGGGGGGATCCCCAGCATTTT